Below, 20 T cell receptor beta chains from the same sample are listed, as sequenced in a study of cytomegalovirus exposure and HLA in healthy donors (dated by TCRdb to the late 2010s). Receptor libraries were prepared by the immunoSEQ multiplex PCR assay. The table was pulled from immuneACCESS by TCRdb, which kept in-frame rearrangements only. Such tables lose some clones; where checked, under half of the loss comes from unresolved V genes, and the rest has no known cause. For this sample there are under 250,000 clones; about 89% appear just once. Approximately 0.99% of the sample belongs to the ten largest clones. Sequenced input: PBMCs. The receptor set was obtained from a woman aged 18-30 years in good health and CMV-seronegative.

This clone was detected only once. The V gene is TRBV7-9, the J gene TRBJ1-2; tentatively, D is TRBD1 (6 bases). Between the trimmed V and J ends, which lost 5 bases and 8 bases, there was a span of 12 bases. CDR1 and CDR2 from the germline V gene are SEHNR and FQNEAQ (reference sequence). This CDR3 contains 12 residues. The CDR3 sequence is CASSRGRDGYTF. The CDR3 DNA sequence: TGTGCCAGCAGCAGGGGGAGGGACGGCTACACCTTC.

The chain has TRBV5-1 and TRBJ1-2; TRBD1 is a possible D gene (5 bases). The V end lost 0 bases, the J end lost 1 base, and 13 bases lay between the germline ends. This CDR3 comprises 16 residues. Looked up from germline, CDR1 is SGHRS and CDR2 is YFSETQ. The CDR3 nucleotides read TGCGCCAGCAGCTTGGGGGACTACTCCAGTAACTATGGCTACACCTTC. It is translated as CASSLGDYSSNYGYTF.

V is TRBV29-1 and J is TRBJ2-5, with a weak D call TRBD2 (6 bases). Trimming cost V 2 bases and J 1 base, with 14 bases left between them. Germline-derived CDR1 and CDR2 are SQVTM and ANQGSEA. The CDR3 has 15 residues. The CDR3 region is CSVEKPGGSQETQYF. DNA for the CDR3: TGCAGCGTTGAAAAACCCGGGGGTAGCCAAGAGACCCAGTACTTC.

This chain connects TRBV5-4 to TRBJ1-2; tentatively, D is TRBD1 (6 bases). The germline CDR1 and CDR2 sequences are SGHNT and YYREEE (reference sequence). The CDR3 length is 13 residues. Trimming removed 4 bases from V and 8 bases from J, with 15 bases in between. The CDR3 DNA reads TGTGCCAGCAGCCTTGCGGGGGCAAGCGGCTACACCTTC. This translates into CASSLAGASGYTF.

The chain recombines TRBV9 with TRBJ2-7, with 7 bases aligning to TRBD2. Germline-derived CDR1 and CDR2 are SGDLS and YYNGEE. V shed 3 bases, J shed 7 bases, and the junction held 13 bases outside the gene matches. This CDR3 has 15 amino acids. The CDR3 protein is CASSARLSGNQEQYF. The CDR3 DNA reads as TGTGCCAGCAGCGCCCGACTGAGCGGGAATCAAGAGCAGTACTTC.

The chain recombines TRBV11-2 with TRBJ2-7, with D tentatively TRBD1 (6 bases). There are 16 residues in the CDR3. V was shortened by 3 bases and J by 3 bases, with 18 bases between the two germline ends. The germline V gene has CDR1 SGHAT and CDR2 FQNNGV. The CDR3 reads CASSFLNPTGGYEQYF. The CDR3 nucleotides are TGTGCCAGCAGCTTTTTAAATCCGACAGGAGGCTACGAGCAGTACTTC.

The rearrangement joins TRBV25-1 to TRBJ2-1, with TRBD2 matching 11 bases. Germline trimming cut 5 bases from V and 0 bases from J; bases unmatched to any gene: 9. CDR1 and CDR2 (germline): MGHDK, SYGVNS. There are 18 residues in the CDR3. The DNA for the CDR3 is TGTGCCAGCAGTCCCCCCGGGACTAGCGGATACTCCTACAATGAGCAGTTCTTC. It translates to CASSPPGTSGYSYNEQFF.

The chain carries TRBV5-1 and TRBJ1-4; no clear D. Germline loops: CDR1 SGHRS, CDR2 YFSETQ. The V end lost 2 bases, the J end lost 0 bases, and 17 bases lay between the germline ends. The CDR3 sequence is 18 residues long. CDR3 protein: CASSLNSPWRATNEKLFF. The CDR3 region has the DNA TGCGCCAGCAGCTTAAATTCACCGTGGCGGGCAACTAATGAAAAACTGTTTTTT.

The genes are TRBV9 and TRBJ2-5; D ambiguous. V was trimmed by 3 bases and J by 2 bases, leaving 14 bases between them. Germline V gene data show CDR1 as SGDLS and CDR2 as YYNGEE. This CDR3 is 15 amino acids long. The CDR3 DNA reads TGTGCCAGCAGCGGTGTTTCGTGGGCTCAAGAGACCCAGTACTTC. Translating gives CASSGVSWAQETQYF.

This sequence joins TRBV19 and TRBJ1-1; TRBD1 matches at 7 bases. The CDR3 extends over 18 amino acids. The junction had 12 bases not matched to a gene; V was cut back by 1 base and J by 1 base. Germline CDR1 LNHDA, CDR2 SQIVND (reference sequence). As DNA, the CDR3 is TGTGCCAGTAGTATAGCGTCTCTGACAGGGTGGAGGAACACTGAAGCTTTCTTT. It is translated as CASSIASLTGWRNTEAFF. Combining the CDR3 with reference TRBV19 and TRBJ1-1 gives the whole variable domain DGGITQSPKYLFRKEGQNVTLSCEQNLNHDAMYWYRQDPGQGLRLIYYSQIVNDFQKGDIAEGYSVSREKKESFPLTVTSAQKNPTAFYLCASSIASLTGWRNTEAFFGQGTRLTVV.

This chain connects TRBV27 to TRBJ2-1, with TRBD2 matching over 8 bases. Germline V gives CDR1 MNHEY, CDR2 SMNVEV (reference sequence). This CDR3 is 16 amino acids long. With 6 bases clipped from V and 3 bases from J, the junction kept 10 bases outside the gene matches. CDR3 sequence: CASRPTTSGHYNEQFF. CDR3 nucleotides: TGTGCCAGCAGGCCGACCACTAGCGGTCACTACAATGAGCAGTTCTTC.

The rearrangement uses TRBV21-1 and TRBJ1-5. TRBV21-1 is a known pseudogene. This CDR3 is built from 15 residues. The CDR3 sequence is CASSKWRGSDQPQHF. Written as DNA, the CDR3 is TGTGCCAGCAGCAAGTGGAGGGGCTCGGATCAGCCCCAGCATTTT.

The chain carries TRBV4-1 and TRBJ2-1; no reliable D call. V lost 1 base and J lost 0, with 10 bases in between. CDR1 is MGHRA and CDR2 is YSYEKL in the germline V gene. The CDR3 totals 16 residues. As DNA, the CDR3 is TGCGCCAGCAGCCAAGTTTCGTCCAGCTCCTACAATGAGCAGTTCTTC. It is translated as CASSQVSSSSYNEQFF.

The chain recombines TRBV27 with TRBJ2-7, with TRBD1 as a possible D gene (8 bases). Germline assignment: CDR1 MNHEY and CDR2 SMNVEV (reference sequence). The CDR3 consists of 14 residues. V was shortened by 6 bases and J by 2 bases, with 14 bases between the two germline ends. The CDR3 sequence: CASRGGTGPYEQYF. As DNA, the CDR3 is TGTGCCAGCAGGGGGGGGACAGGTCCCTACGAGCAGTACTTC.

The V call is TRBV30, the J call TRBJ1-1; 7 nucleotides match TRBD1. CDR3 length: 15 residues. Germline trimming cut 5 bases from V and 1 base from J; bases unmatched to any gene: 10. Per the germline V gene, CDR1 is GTSNPN and CDR2 is SVGIG (reference sequence). The chain's CDR3 is CAWSGARQGNTEAFF. CDR3 DNA sequence: TGTGCCTGGTCCGGCGCGAGACAGGGGAACACTGAAGCTTTCTTT.

The J gene is TRBJ2-1, the V gene TRBV18, with D possibly being TRBD2 (5 bases). CDR1 is KGHSH and CDR2 is LQKENI in the germline V gene. Trimming shortened V by 3 bases and J by 2 bases, and 14 bases separated the two germline ends. This CDR3 has 16 amino acids. The chain's CDR3 is CASSPQAGSTYNEQFF. CDR3 DNA sequence: TGTGCCAGCTCACCGCAGGCGGGCAGTACCTACAATGAGCAGTTCTTC.

The CDR3 here is CASSPGQGLGQPQHF. CDR3 nucleotide sequence: TGTGCCAGTAGTCCGGGCCAGGGGTTGGGTCAGCCCCAGCATTTT. This chain uses TRBV19 with TRBJ1-5; TRBD1 might be the D (6 bases). The V gene lost 5 bases and the J gene lost 6 bases, with 17 bases spanning the gap. Germline assignment: CDR1 LNHDA and CDR2 SQIVND (reference sequence). CDR3 length: 15 amino acids. The whole variable domain, remainder taken from reference TRBV19 and TRBJ1-5, is DGGITQSPKYLFRKEGQNVTLSCEQNLNHDAMYWYRQDPGQGLRLIYYSQIVNDFQKGDIAEGYSVSREKKESFPLTVTSAQKNPTAFYLCASSPGQGLGQPQHFGDGTRLSIL.

The CDR3 protein is CASSEVLGQGTNIQYF. CDR3 nucleotide sequence: TGTGCCAGCAGTGAAGTTTTGGGACAGGGAACAAACATTCAGTACTTC. The chain uses TRBV6-1 and TRBJ2-4, with 9 bases fitting TRBD1. The CDR3 consists of 16 residues. CDR1 MNHNS and CDR2 SASEGT come from the germline V gene. J lost 6 bases, V lost 1 base, and 7 bases had no gene match.

The chain is built from TRBV28 and TRBJ1-5, with 7 bases fitting TRBD1. J gave up 7 bases and V 3 bases, and 6 bases lay outside the gene matches. The CDR3 is 14 amino acids. The germline gives CDR1 MDHEN, CDR2 SYDVKM. The CDR3 DNA reads TGTGCCAGCAGTTTGGGACAGTCGAACCAGCCCCAGCATTTT. Translation: CASSLGQSNQPQHF.

V gene TRBV27 combines with J gene TRBJ1-5, with a tentative D call TRBD1 (6 bases). The CDR3 runs to 15 residues. Germline V gene lookup returns CDR1 MNHEY and CDR2 SMNVEV (reference sequence). V was cut by 5 bases and J by 4 bases, with 15 bases left in between. In DNA form, the CDR3 reads TGTGCCAGCAGTCCCCAGGGGACCCAGAATCAGCCCCAGCATTTT. Encoded protein: CASSPQGTQNQPQHF.